This TCR beta chain was recorded in a study of OX40 agonist ivuxolimab in advanced cancers. Whole-study context: Patients were over 65% male with ages roughly 20 to 90, mean approximately 55. Findings and limits, study-wide: Clonal expansion from baseline to week 6 occurred in both CD4+ and CD8+ T cells.

Data came from immunoSEQ multiplex PCR; TCRdb stores just in-frame clones and leaves some out. The sample carries 60,000 or so clones, roughly 80% recorded once. Blood sampling took place at baseline, cycle 4 day 1, and cycle 7 day 1. Notes on this clone: Antigen: not known.

The sample in question was CD4+ or CD8+ T cells sorted from blood, obtained in a trial of the OX40 agonist ivuxolimab. This receptor was taken from an adult with an advanced solid tumor such as melanoma, head and neck, liver or kidney cancer.

For the CDR3, the DNA is TGTGCCAGCAGCTTATCGCCGGATTACAATGAGCAGTTCTTC. The encoded protein is CASSLSPDYNEQFF. The V call is TRBV7-6, the J call TRBJ2-1, with no clear D. The CDR3 has 14 residues. The germline gives CDR1 SGHVS, CDR2 FNYEAQ. V was pared by 2 bases and J by 4 bases, with 9 bases between.